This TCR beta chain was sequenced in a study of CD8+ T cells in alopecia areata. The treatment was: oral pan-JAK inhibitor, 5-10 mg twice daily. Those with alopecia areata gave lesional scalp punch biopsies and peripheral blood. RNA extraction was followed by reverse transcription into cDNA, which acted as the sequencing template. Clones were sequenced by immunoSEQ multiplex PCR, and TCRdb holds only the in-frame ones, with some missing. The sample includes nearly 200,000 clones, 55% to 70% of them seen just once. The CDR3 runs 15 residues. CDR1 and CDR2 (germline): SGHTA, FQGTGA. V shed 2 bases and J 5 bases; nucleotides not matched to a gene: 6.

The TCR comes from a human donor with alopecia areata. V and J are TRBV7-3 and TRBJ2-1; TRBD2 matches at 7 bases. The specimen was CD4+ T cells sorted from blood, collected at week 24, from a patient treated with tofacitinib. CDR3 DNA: TGTGCCAGCAGCTTAGTAGCGGGCGGGAACAATGAGCAGTTCTTC. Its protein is CASSLVAGGNNEQFF.